Listed below are T cell receptor beta chains from one sample, sequenced in a study of T-cell reconstitution after alpha-beta-depleted transplantation in children. Using its own MiXCR run on the PCR reads, TCRdb lists one record per CDR3 protein. The table has about 140,000 distinct CDR3 sequences, 8.5% to 10% seen once. The starting material was PBMCs, mostly from graft donor cells, obtained 180 days after TCRalphabeta/CD19-depleted stem cell transplant. Receptor source: a female patient aged 2-9 years who had a stem cell transplant for congenital amegakaryocytic thrombocytopenia, so the T cells may come from the graft donor. Both conserved end residues are part of each CDR3. The order of the fields is CDR3 DNA, CDR3 protein, J gene, D gene, clone size, CDR3 length, V gene. The D gene is left open where the match is weak. Clone size is shown for a subset of rows, as once, few, many or a class of expanded clone.

cdr3_nt: TGCAGTGCTAGGACGATGTCCTGGGACAGGGAGGGGAATTCACCCCTCCACTTT
cdr3_aa: CSARTMSWDREGNSPLHF
j_call: TRBJ1-6
d_call: TRBD1
clone_size: many
cdr3_length: 18
v_call: TRBV20-1

cdr3_nt: TGCGCCAGCAGCGGGATTCCCCATATCTCAGAGCAGTACTTC
cdr3_aa: CASSGIPHISEQYF
j_call: TRBJ2-7
d_call: .
clone_size: .
cdr3_length: 14
v_call: TRBV5-1

cdr3_nt: TGTGCCATCAGTGAAACCGGGACAGGGGGCTTTAACTATGGCTACACCTTC
cdr3_aa: CAISETGTGGFNYGYTF
j_call: TRBJ1-2
d_call: TRBD1
clone_size: many
cdr3_length: 17
v_call: TRBV10-3

cdr3_nt: TGTGCCAGCAGTCCCCGGGCTGGCAGGATTCAAAGAGCTTTCTTT
cdr3_aa: CASSPRAGRIQRAFF
j_call: TRBJ1-1
d_call: .
clone_size: many
cdr3_length: 15
v_call: TRBV12-3/TRBV12-4

cdr3_nt: TGCAGTGCAAGACTAGCGGATAGCTCCTACGAGCAGTACTTC
cdr3_aa: CSARLADSSYEQYF
j_call: TRBJ2-7
d_call: TRBD2
clone_size: many
cdr3_length: 14
v_call: TRBV20-1

cdr3_nt: TGTGCCAGCAGCCTCGTGGGGATTCTTAATCAGCCCCAGCATTTT
cdr3_aa: CASSLVGILNQPQHF
j_call: TRBJ1-5
d_call: .
clone_size: few
cdr3_length: 15
v_call: TRBV3-1

cdr3_nt: TGCGCCAGCAGCTACTATTCGACAGCCGGGGAGCTGTTTTTT
cdr3_aa: CASSYYSTAGELFF
j_call: TRBJ2-2
d_call: .
clone_size: many
cdr3_length: 14
v_call: TRBV5-1

cdr3_nt: TGCAGCGTTGAAGGGACAGCGATGGCAGATACGCAGTATTTT
cdr3_aa: CSVEGTAMADTQYF
j_call: TRBJ2-3
d_call: .
clone_size: many
cdr3_length: 14
v_call: TRBV29-1

cdr3_nt: TGTGCCAGTAGCTCCGCTTGGGGTGGGATCAATCAGCCCCAGCATTTT
cdr3_aa: CASSSAWGGINQPQHF
j_call: TRBJ1-5
d_call: .
clone_size: few
cdr3_length: 16
v_call: TRBV19

cdr3_nt: TGCAGTGCTAGAGATCAGGGGAAGGGATTCGAGCAGTACTTC
cdr3_aa: CSARDQGKGFEQYF
j_call: TRBJ2-7
d_call: .
clone_size: many
cdr3_length: 14
v_call: TRBV20-1

cdr3_nt: TGCGCCAGCAGACCCGACAGGGGGAATTCCAATGAGCAGTTCTTC
cdr3_aa: CASRPDRGNSNEQFF
j_call: TRBJ2-1
d_call: TRBD1
clone_size: medium-sized
cdr3_length: 15
v_call: TRBV5-1

cdr3_nt: TGTGCCACCCTCCCGGAGGGCCTTCCATCAGATACGCAGTATTTT
cdr3_aa: CATLPEGLPSDTQYF
j_call: TRBJ2-3
d_call: .
clone_size: many
cdr3_length: 15
v_call: TRBV6-1

cdr3_nt: TGTGCCAGCAGCTTAGGGGAAGAGACCCAGTACTTC
cdr3_aa: CASSLGEETQYF
j_call: TRBJ2-5
d_call: .
clone_size: many
cdr3_length: 12
v_call: TRBV13

cdr3_nt: TGTGCCTGGAGGCTAAGCGGGCGTCCGGACTACGAGCAGTACTTC
cdr3_aa: CAWRLSGRPDYEQYF
j_call: TRBJ2-7
d_call: .
clone_size: few
cdr3_length: 15
v_call: TRBV30

cdr3_nt: TGTGCCAGCAGTCCTACAGCGGGAGAGGGGGGCTACACCTTC
cdr3_aa: CASSPTAGEGGYTF
j_call: TRBJ1-2
d_call: .
clone_size: many
cdr3_length: 14
v_call: TRBV12-3/TRBV12-4

cdr3_nt: TGTGCCACCTGCCAAGATCTTGAAAGGCGTAGGGAGCAGTACTTC
cdr3_aa: CATCQDLERRREQYF
j_call: TRBJ2-7
d_call: .
clone_size: .
cdr3_length: 15
v_call: TRBV3-1